The source of this T cell receptor (beta chain) is a study of blood T cell repertoires in COVID-19. About the study: Samples came from the United States, Italy and Spain, spanning acute and convalescent COVID-19. Sources were T cells, B-cell-depleted T cells, or PBMCs; the material itself was cDNA or gDNA.

Recruitment covered about two dozen US areas and drew participants whose ages spanned 18 to 89 years. Membership in each cohort depended on participant-reported clinical history. Per the germline V gene, CDR1 is MDHEN and CDR2 is SYDVKM. V was clipped by 7 bases and J by 3 bases; unmatched bases: 5. The CDR3 is 14 amino acids. The assay was immunoSEQ multiplex PCR, and TCRdb's table has in-frame clones only and misses some. Among hundreds of thousands of clones listed, less than 85% were seen once. Sample: PBMCs or T cells enriched from blood (not recorded which). This chain links TRBV28 with TRBJ2-1; 8 bases are shared with TRBD2. This clonotype was sampled from a woman between 25 and 40 years old who had been exposed to COVID-19. CDR3 DNA: TGTGCCAGCACCCACGGGGGGGTCTACAATGAGCAGTTCTTC. It codes for CASTHGGVYNEQFF.